One and the same sample provided the 11 T cell receptor beta chains below, sequenced in a study of T-cell memory formation after mild COVID-19. A single record per CDR3 protein comes from TCRdb applying MiXCR to the 5' RACE reads. The sample includes around 530,000 distinct CDR3 sequences, less than 25% seen only once; the top ten take roughly 8.3%. Source material: PBMCs or a T cell subset sorted from them (not recorded which). These receptors originate from an adult woman who had mild COVID-19 (a few samples of this study predate the infection). Cell type and time point are not known.

There are a few counts of this clonotype. V and J are TRBV20-1 and TRBJ2-3; D tentatively reads TRBD1 or TRBD2 (6 bases each). Germline V lookup: CDR1 DFQATT, CDR2 SNEGSKA (reference sequence). The CDR3 extends over 17 amino acids. The V end lost 0 bases, the J end lost 1 base, and 17 bases lay between the germline ends. The CDR3 region is CSARDLGGSFGTDTQYF. CDR3 in DNA: TGCAGTGCTAGAGATTTAGGGGGGAGTTTCGGCACAGATACGCAGTATTTT.

This clonotype was observed once. The genes are TRBV12-3 or TRBV12-4 and TRBJ2-7, with TRBD1 identical over 9 bases. Unmatched junction bases numbered 8, after V lost 4 bases and J lost 4 bases. There are 15 residues in the CDR3. The CDR3 reads CASSWGQGIFYEQYF. The CDR3 DNA reads TGTGCCAGCAGTTGGGGACAGGGTATCTTTTACGAGCAGTACTTC.

This clonotype has a handful of counts. The V gene is TRBV30, the J gene TRBJ2-3; either TRBD1 or TRBD2 may supply D (5 bases each). The length of the CDR3 is 17 residues. Germline V gene data show CDR1 as GTSNPN and CDR2 as SVGIG (reference sequence). V lost 2 bases to trimming and J lost 3 bases, with 21 bases between them. CDR3 region: CAWSKEHLLEGTDTQYF. The DNA for the CDR3 is TGTGCCTGGAGTAAAGAACACCTCCTAGAGGGGACAGATACGCAGTATTTT.

This clonotype was counted at least ten times. The chain uses TRBV12-3 or TRBV12-4 and TRBJ2-5, with 14 bases lining up with TRBD2. This CDR3 comprises 15 residues. The V segment lost 8 bases and the J segment 5 bases; nucleotides outside the gene matches: 7. The CDR3 protein is CASQGTSGGSETQYF. The CDR3 bases are TGTGCCAGCCAAGGGACTAGCGGGGGCAGTGAGACCCAGTACTTC.

This clonotype was counted only a few times. V usage is TRBV5-6 and J usage is TRBJ1-2; D possibly corresponds to TRBD1 (5 bases). Germline values: CDR1 SGHDT, CDR2 YYEEEE. The CDR3 totals 12 residues. V dropped 2 bases and J dropped 8 bases, with 10 bases sitting between them. The CDR3 DNA sequence: TGTGCCAGCAGCTTTGGGGGAGGCGGCTACACCTTC. It yields the protein CASSFGGGGYTF.

This clonotype appeared a few times. The chain couples TRBV12-3 or TRBV12-4 to TRBJ1-1, with TRBD1 identical over 7 bases. V lost 5 bases to trimming and J lost 6 bases; unmatched junction nucleotides: 15. This CDR3 contains 16 residues. The CDR3 DNA sequence: TGTGCCAGCAGTCCCGACATTTGGACAGGTGTTCCTGAAGCTTTCTTT. This sequence encodes CASSPDIWTGVPEAFF.

This clonotype was seen more than once but under ten times. The rearrangement uses TRBV11-3 and TRBJ1-2, with D uncertain. The germline V gene encodes CDR1 SGHNT and CDR2 YENEEA. The ends were cut back, 3 bases at V and 4 bases at J, with 12 bases in the middle. The CDR3 has 14 amino acids. In DNA, the CDR3 is TGTGCCAGCAGCTTCGGAGATCTACCCTATGGCTACACCTTC. Its translation is CASSFGDLPYGYTF. The whole variable domain, remainder taken from reference TRBV11-3 and TRBJ1-2, is EAGVVQSPRYKIIEKKQPVAFWCNPISGHNTLYWYLQNLGQGPELLIRYENEEAVDDSQLPKDRFSAERLKGVDSTLKIQPAELGDSAVYLCASSFGDLPYGYTFGSGTRLTVV.

This chain connects TRBV19 to TRBJ2-7; no clear D. This CDR3 is 14 amino acids long. Germline assignment: CDR1 LNHDA and CDR2 SQIVND (reference sequence). V was pared by 1 base and J by 5 bases, with 12 bases between. Written as DNA, the CDR3 is TGTGCCAGTAGTATAGTGGTAAGGGATCACGAGCAGTACTTC. Amino acid sequence: CASSIVVRDHEQYF.

This sequence joins TRBV6-6 and TRBJ1-6, with 8 bases fitting TRBD1. Germline trimming cut 4 bases from V and 9 bases from J; bases unmatched to any gene: 5. CDR3 length: 14 residues. In germline, CDR1 is MNHNY, CDR2 SVGAGI (reference sequence). CDR3 nucleotide sequence: TGTGCCAGCAGTTCATGGACAGGGCCTTCACCCCTCCACTTT. Translating it yields CASSSWTGPSPLHF.

V usage is TRBV18 and J usage is TRBJ2-3; D is undetermined. Germline CDR1 is KGHSH and CDR2 is LQKENI. Trimming removed 6 bases from V and 4 bases from J, with 14 bases in between. The CDR3 extends over 14 amino acids. DNA for the CDR3: TGTGCCAGCTCGACGACTCTAGGTTCAGATACGCAGTATTTT. It encodes CASSTTLGSDTQYF.

J is TRBJ2-7 and V is TRBV18; D is possibly TRBD1 (5 bases). This CDR3 has 16 amino acids. The germline V gene encodes CDR1 KGHSH and CDR2 LQKENI. V lost 4 bases to trimming and J lost 0 bases, with 16 bases between them. CDR3 DNA sequence: TGTGCCAGCTCACTAGACCAGGGCGTCAGCTCCTACGAGCAGTACTTC. Its translation: CASSLDQGVSSYEQYF.